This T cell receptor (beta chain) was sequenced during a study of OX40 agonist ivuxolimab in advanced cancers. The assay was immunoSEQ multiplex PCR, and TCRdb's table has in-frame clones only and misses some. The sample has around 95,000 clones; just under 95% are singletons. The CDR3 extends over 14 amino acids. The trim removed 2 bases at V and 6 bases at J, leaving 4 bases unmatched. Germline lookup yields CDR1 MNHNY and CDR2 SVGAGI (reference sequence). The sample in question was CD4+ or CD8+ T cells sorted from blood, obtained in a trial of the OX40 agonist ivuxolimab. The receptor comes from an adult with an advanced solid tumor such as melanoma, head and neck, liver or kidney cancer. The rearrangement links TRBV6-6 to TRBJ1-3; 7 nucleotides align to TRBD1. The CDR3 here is CASSYREGANTIYF. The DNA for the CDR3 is TGTGCCAGCAGTTACCGCGAGGGGGCAAACACCATATATTTT.